These 13 T cell receptor beta chains originate from one sample sequenced in a study of glioma-infiltrating T cells. Using RNA template, CDR3s of TCR alpha and beta were amplified with iRepertoire arm-PCR. TCRdb redid the calling of the multiplex PCR reads with MiXCR, one entry per CDR3 protein. The sample lists approximately 110,000 distinct CDR3 sequences, less than 30% occurring once. The sequenced sample consisted of glioma tissue, nonneoplastic brain tissue, or PBMCs (not recorded which). Receptors originate from a human donor with low-grade glioma or glioblastoma, undergoing nonglioma brain surgery, or in good health (not recorded which).

In this sample, this clonotype turned up many times. This rearrangement joins TRBV6-1 to TRBJ1-3; no reliable D call. The V gene lost 6 bases and the J gene lost 0 bases, with 3 bases spanning the gap. The CDR3 contains 12 residues. Germline V gene lookup returns CDR1 MNHNS and CDR2 SASEGT. CDR3 loop: CASRTSGNTIYF. The CDR3 DNA is TGTGCCAGCAGGACCTCTGGAAACACCATATATTTT.

This clonotype occurred many times. CDR3 residues: CASSLGVRQETQYF. The CDR3 bases are TGTGCCAGCAGTTTAGGGGTGAGGCAAGAGACCCAGTACTTC. The V gene is TRBV28, the J gene TRBJ2-5; no clear D. Germline CDR1 MDHEN, CDR2 SYDVKM. With 2 bases removed from V and 2 bases from J, the gap between germline ends came to 9 bases. This CDR3 comprises 14 residues.

On this clonotype: A single base separates this from a much larger clone, so it may be a read error. The rearrangement links TRBV6-1 to TRBJ1-5; D is perhaps TRBD1 (5 bases). The CDR3 contains 13 residues. Trimming took off 10 bases at V and 8 bases at J, with 18 bases between the two ends. Germline CDR1 MNHNS, CDR2 SASEGT. DNA of the CDR3: TGTGCCATCAGCGAGGGCAGCAGGGAGCCCCAGCATTTT. Encoded protein: CAISEGSREPQHF.

This clonotype was observed many times. The chain is built from TRBV4-1 and TRBJ2-7; perhaps TRBD2 as D (6 bases). This CDR3 spans 14 amino acids. V lost 1 base to trimming and J lost 5 bases, with 12 bases between them. Germline V gene sequence: CDR1 MGHRA, CDR2 YSYEKL. DNA of the CDR3: TGCGCCAGCAGCCAAGGGCTAGCGAGGGACGAGCAGTACTTC. This sequence encodes CASSQGLARDEQYF.

Worth noting for this clonotype: A much larger clonotype is one base distant, so this may be a read error. V usage is TRBV7-2 and J usage is TRBJ1-1, with D unresolved. The CDR3 consists of 12 residues. Germline V lookup: CDR1 SGHTA, CDR2 FQGNSA. The CDR3 spells CASSRAWTEALF. Here the CDR3 DNA reads TGTGCCAGCAGCCGCGCGTGGACTGAAGCTTTATTT. Complete variable domain (other parts from reference TRBV7-2 and TRBJ1-1): GAGVSQSPSNKVTEKGKDVELRCDPISGHTALYWYRQSLGQGLEFLIYFQGNSAPDKSGLPSDRFSAERTGGSVSTLTIQRTQQEDSAVYLCASSRAWTEALFGQGTRLTVV.

This clonotype was found many times. V is TRBV6-1 and J is TRBJ1-3; D possibly corresponds to TRBD1 (6 bases). CDR3 size: 14 residues. Looked up from germline, CDR1 is MNHNS and CDR2 is SASEGT. V shed 4 bases and J shed 4 bases, with 11 bases lying between them. The CDR3 bases are TGTGCCAGCAGTGTAACAGGGTTCGGAAACACCATATATTTT. Its translation is CASSVTGFGNTIYF.

Note on this clonotype: This sequence may be a read error, since a much larger clone differs from it by one base. V is TRBV4-1 and J is TRBJ2-7; TRBD2 matches at 7 bases. The CDR3 has 16 amino acids. Germline CDR1 is MGHRA and CDR2 is YSYEKL. For the CDR3, the DNA is TGCGCCAGCAGCCAAGATCTCCTAGCGGACGACTACGAGCAGTGCTTC. This encodes CASSQDLLADDYEQCF.

In the case of this clonotype: A much larger clone lies one base from this, so it may be a read error. The chain joins TRBV7-2 to TRBJ2-7; TRBD2 might be the D (5 bases). The germline CDR1 and CDR2 sequences are SGHTA and FQGNSA. The CDR3 contains 15 residues. CDR3 DNA sequence: TGTGACAGCAGCTTATTCTCACTGGAGGATTACGAGCAGTACTTC. Amino acid sequence: CDSSLFSLEDYEQYF.

This clonotype occurred many times. This chain joins TRBV19 and TRBJ1-1; D is ambiguous. The germline V gene has CDR1 LNHDA and CDR2 SQIVND (reference sequence). This CDR3 is built from 13 residues. V was shortened by 6 bases and J by 1 base, with 9 bases between the two germline ends. In nucleotides, the CDR3 is TGTGCCAGTAGGACTACATCGAACACTGAAGCTTTCTTT. Amino acids: CASRTTSNTEAFF. Full variable domain (missing parts from reference TRBV19 and TRBJ1-1): DGGITQSPKYLFRKEGQNVTLSCEQNLNHDAMYWYRQDPGQGLRLIYYSQIVNDFQKGDIAEGYSVSREKKESFPLTVTSAQKNPTAFYLCASRTTSNTEAFFGQGTRLTVV.

This clonotype was seen many times. V gene TRBV7-3 combines with J gene TRBJ2-5, with 7 bases that match TRBD1. The germline CDR1 and CDR2 sequences are SGHTA and FQGTGA. After removal of 4 bases from V and 7 bases from J, the junction contained 6 bases not matched to a gene. The CDR3 length is 13 residues. The CDR3 loop reads CASSSRQGATQYF. The DNA for the CDR3 is TGTGCCAGCAGCTCGCGACAGGGCGCGACCCAGTACTTC.

This clonotype was observed a few times. The chain carries TRBV29-1 and TRBJ1-2; 12 bases fit TRBD1. Germline V CDR1 and CDR2: SQVTM, ANQGSEA. This CDR3 region has 14 residues. The junction had 9 bases not matched to a gene; V was cut back by 6 bases and J by 7 bases. The CDR3 here is CSVQGQGALGGYTF. CDR3 nucleotide sequence: TGCAGCGTCCAGGGACAGGGGGCTCTAGGTGGCTACACCTTC.

This clonotype was seen many times. V usage is TRBV4-3 and J usage is TRBJ1-1, with D possibly being TRBD1 (6 bases). The CDR3 has 15 amino acids. V was cut by 1 base and J by 6 bases, with 15 bases left in between. The germline CDR1 and CDR2 sequences are LGHNA and YSLEER. CDR3 sequence (DNA): TGCGCCAGCAGCCAAGGTTTTTGGGGGCCCGCTGAAGCTTTCTTT. It yields the protein CASSQGFWGPAEAFF.

This clonotype has ten or more counts. The chain employs TRBV12-3 or TRBV12-4 and TRBJ2-1, with TRBD2 identical over 8 bases. J was trimmed by 10 bases and V by 5 bases; bases with no gene match: 10. The CDR3 extends over 14 amino acids. This CDR3 reads CASSPTSGSDEQFF. The CDR3 DNA is TGTGCCAGCAGTCCCACCAGCGGGAGTGACGAGCAGTTCTTC.